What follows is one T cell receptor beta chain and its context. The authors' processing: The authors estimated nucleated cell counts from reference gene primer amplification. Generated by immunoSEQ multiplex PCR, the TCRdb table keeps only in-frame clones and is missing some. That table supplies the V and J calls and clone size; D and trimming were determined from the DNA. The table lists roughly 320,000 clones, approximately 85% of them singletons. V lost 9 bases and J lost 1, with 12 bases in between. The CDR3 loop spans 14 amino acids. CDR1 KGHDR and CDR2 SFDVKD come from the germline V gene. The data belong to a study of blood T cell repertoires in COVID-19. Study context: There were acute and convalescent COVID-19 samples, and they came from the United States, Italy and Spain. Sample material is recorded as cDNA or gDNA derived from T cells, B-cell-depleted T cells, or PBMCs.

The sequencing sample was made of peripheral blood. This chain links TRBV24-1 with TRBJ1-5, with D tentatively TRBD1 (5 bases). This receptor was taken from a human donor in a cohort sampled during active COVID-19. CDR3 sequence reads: CATGTALSNQPQHF. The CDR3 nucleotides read TGTGCCACCGGGACTGCTTTAAGCAATCAGCCCCAGCATTTT.